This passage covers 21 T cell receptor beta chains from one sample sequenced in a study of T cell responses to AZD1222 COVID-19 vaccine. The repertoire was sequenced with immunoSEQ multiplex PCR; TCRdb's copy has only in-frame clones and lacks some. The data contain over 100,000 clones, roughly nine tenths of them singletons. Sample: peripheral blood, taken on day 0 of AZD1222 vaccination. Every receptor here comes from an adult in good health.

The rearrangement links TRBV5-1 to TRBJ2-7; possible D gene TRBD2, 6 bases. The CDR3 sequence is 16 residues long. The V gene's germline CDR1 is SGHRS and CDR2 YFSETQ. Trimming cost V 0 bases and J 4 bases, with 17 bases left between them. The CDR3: CASSLAVGGAPYEQYF. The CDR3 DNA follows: TGCGCCAGCAGCTTGGCCGTGGGGGGAGCTCCGTACGAGCAGTACTTC.

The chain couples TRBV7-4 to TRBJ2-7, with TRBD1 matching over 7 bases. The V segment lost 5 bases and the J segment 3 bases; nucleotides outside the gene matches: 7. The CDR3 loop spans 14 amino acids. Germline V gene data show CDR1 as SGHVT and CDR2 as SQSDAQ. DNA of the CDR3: TGTGCCAGCAGCCCGGACAGGTGCTACTACGAGCAGTACTTC. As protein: CASSPDRCYYEQYF.

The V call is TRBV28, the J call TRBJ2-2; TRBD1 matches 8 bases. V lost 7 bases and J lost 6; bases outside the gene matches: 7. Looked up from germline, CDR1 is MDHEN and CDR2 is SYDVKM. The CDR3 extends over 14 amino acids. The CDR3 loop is CASTDREMAGELFF. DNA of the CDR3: TGTGCCAGCACGGACAGGGAAATGGCCGGGGAGCTGTTTTTT.

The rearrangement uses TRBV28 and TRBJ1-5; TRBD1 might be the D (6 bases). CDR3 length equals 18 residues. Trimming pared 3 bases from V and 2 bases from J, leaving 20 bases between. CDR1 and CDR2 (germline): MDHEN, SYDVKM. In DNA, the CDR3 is TGTGCCAGCAGTTTTAGGAGGACAGCCAATTGGCGCAATCAGCCCCAGCATTTT. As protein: CASSFRRTANWRNQPQHF.

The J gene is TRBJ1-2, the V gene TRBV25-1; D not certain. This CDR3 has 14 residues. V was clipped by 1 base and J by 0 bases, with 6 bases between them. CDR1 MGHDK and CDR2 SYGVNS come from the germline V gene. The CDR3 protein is CASSESGPNYGYTF. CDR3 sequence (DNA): TGTGCCAGCAGTGAATCCGGACCTAACTATGGCTACACCTTC.

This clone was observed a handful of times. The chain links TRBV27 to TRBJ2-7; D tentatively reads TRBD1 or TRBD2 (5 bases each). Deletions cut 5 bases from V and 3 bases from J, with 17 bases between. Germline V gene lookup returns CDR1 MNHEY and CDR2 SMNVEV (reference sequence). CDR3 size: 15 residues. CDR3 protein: CASSSAAEGDYEQYF. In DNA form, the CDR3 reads TGTGCCAGCAGTAGCGCAGCGGAAGGGGACTACGAGCAGTACTTC.

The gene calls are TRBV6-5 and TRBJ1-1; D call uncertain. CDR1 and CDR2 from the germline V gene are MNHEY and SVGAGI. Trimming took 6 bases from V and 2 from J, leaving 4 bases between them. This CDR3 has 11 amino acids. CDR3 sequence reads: CASSDNTEAFF. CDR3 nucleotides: TGTGCCAGCAGCGATAACACTGAAGCTTTCTTT.

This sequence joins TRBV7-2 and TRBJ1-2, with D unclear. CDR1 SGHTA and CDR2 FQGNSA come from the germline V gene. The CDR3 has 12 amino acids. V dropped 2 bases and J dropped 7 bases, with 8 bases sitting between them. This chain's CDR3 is CASSLKGGGYTF. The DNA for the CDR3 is TGTGCCAGCAGCTTAAAGGGTGGTGGCTACACCTTC.

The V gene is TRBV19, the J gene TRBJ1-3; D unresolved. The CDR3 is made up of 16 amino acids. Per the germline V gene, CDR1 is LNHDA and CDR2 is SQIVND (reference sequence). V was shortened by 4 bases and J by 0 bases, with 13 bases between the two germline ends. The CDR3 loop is CASSTGGTSSGNTIYF. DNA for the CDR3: TGTGCCAGTAGTACTGGAGGAACTAGCTCTGGAAACACCATATATTTT.

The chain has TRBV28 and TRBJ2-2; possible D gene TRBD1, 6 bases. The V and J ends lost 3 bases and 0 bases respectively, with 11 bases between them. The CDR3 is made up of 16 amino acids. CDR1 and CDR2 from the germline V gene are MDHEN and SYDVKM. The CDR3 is CASSFDRKTNTGELFF. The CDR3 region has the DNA TGTGCCAGCAGTTTTGACAGGAAAACGAACACCGGGGAGCTGTTTTTT.

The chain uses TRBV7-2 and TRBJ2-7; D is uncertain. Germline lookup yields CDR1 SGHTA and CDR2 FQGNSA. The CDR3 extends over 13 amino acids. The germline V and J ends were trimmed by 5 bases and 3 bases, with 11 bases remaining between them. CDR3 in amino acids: CASSAGRYYEQYF. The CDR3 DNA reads TGTGCCAGCAGCGCCGGACGGTACTACGAGCAGTACTTC.

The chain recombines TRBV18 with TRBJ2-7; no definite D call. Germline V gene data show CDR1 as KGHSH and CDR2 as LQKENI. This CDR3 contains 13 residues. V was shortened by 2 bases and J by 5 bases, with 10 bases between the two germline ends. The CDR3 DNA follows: TGTGCCAGCTCACCAGAAATGTCTGACGAGCAGTACTTC. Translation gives CASSPEMSDEQYF.

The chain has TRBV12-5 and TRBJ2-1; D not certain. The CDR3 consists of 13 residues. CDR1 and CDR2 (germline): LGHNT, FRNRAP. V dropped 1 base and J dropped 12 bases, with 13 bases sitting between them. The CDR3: CASGLGVGLGQFF. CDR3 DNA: TGTGCTAGTGGTTTGGGGGTGGGCCTTGGGCAGTTCTTC.

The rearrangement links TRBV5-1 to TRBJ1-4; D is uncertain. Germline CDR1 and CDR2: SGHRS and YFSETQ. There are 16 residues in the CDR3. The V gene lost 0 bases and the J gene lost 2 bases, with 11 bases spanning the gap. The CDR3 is CASSLATGFTNEKLFF. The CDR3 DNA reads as TGCGCCAGCAGCTTGGCCACTGGGTTTACTAATGAAAAACTGTTTTTT.

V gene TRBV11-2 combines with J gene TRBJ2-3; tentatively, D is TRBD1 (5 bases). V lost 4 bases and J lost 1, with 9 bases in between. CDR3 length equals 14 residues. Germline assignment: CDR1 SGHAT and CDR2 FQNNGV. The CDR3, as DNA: TGTGCCAGCAGCTCGACAGCCGGCACAGATACGCAGTATTTT. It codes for CASSSTAGTDTQYF.

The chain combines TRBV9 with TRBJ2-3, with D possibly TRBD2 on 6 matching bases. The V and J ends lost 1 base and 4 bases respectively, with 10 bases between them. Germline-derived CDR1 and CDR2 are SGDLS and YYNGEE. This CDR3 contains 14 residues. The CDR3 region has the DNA TGTGCCAGCAGCGTAAGGCTAGCGCCAGATACGCAGTATTTT. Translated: CASSVRLAPDTQYF.

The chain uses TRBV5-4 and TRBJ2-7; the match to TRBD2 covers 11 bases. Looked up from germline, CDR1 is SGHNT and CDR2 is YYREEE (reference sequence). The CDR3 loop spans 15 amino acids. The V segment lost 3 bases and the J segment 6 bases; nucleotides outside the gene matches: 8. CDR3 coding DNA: TGTGCCAGCAGCTCGCTTAGCGGGAGGGCCTCCGAGCAGTACTTC. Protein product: CASSSLSGRASEQYF.

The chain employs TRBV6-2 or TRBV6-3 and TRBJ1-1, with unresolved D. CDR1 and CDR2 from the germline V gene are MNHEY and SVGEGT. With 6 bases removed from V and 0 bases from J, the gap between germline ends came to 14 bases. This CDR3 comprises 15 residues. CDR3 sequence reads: CASSRYVQMNTEAFF. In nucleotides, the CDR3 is TGTGCCAGCAGCAGGTACGTCCAGATGAACACTGAAGCTTTCTTT.

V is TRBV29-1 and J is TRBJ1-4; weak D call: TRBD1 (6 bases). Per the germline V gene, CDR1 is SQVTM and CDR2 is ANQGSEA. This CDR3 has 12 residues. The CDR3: CGGSGDGEKLFF. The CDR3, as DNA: TGCGGGGGGTCAGGGGACGGGGAAAAACTGTTTTTT.

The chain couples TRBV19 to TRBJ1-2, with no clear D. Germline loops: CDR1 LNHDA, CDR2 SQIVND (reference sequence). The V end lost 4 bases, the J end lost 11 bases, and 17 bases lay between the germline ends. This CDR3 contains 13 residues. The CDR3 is CASSTRAGSRYTF. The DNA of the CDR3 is TGTGCCAGTAGTACCCGGGCGGGCAGTCGGTACACCTTC.

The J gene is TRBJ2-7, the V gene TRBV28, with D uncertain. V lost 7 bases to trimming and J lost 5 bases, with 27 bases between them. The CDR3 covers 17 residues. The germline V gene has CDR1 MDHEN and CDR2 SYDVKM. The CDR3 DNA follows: TGTGCCAGCACGTTTGATGAGGTTTTAAGTGGTTCCAACGAGCAGTACTTC. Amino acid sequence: CASTFDEVLSGSNEQYF.